Below, one TCR beta chain is given with its context. As yet, its antigen is unknown. The sample originates from a study of regulatory and conventional T cells in RAG deficiency. The study, taken as a whole, reports: These Omenn syndrome Treg sorts may hold peripherally activated cells instead. Omenn patients showed >85% Treg-Tconv overlap and shorter CDR3 lengths.

The sorted conventional CD4+ T cells were CD25-low and CD127-high, with genomic DNA sequenced. The CDR3 extends over 16 amino acids. Germline CDR1 reads SGHDN; CDR2 reads FVKESK. The ends lost 1 base at V and 5 bases at J; junction bases unmatched: 9. Sequencing used immunoSEQ multiplex PCR; TCRdb keeps in-frame clones, though not all of them. The sample holds tens of thousands of clones; approximately 93% are singletons and the top ten take about 0.73%. The same data also contributed to another study, on regulatory T cells. This second study says: Amplification used 52 TRBV primers and 13 TRBJ primers. Skewed V and J usage and few unique V-J pairs marked patient repertoires, most in Tregs.

V usage is TRBV14 and J usage is TRBJ2-5; 8 bases fit TRBD2. The receptor was isolated from a human donor in good health. The sample comprised CD4+ T cells sorted from blood. The DNA for the CDR3 is TGTGCCAGCAGCCAAGCTTCGGGGGGGCTGGAGGAGACCCAGTACTTC. Protein product: CASSQASGGLEETQYF.